Sequencing of this T cell receptor beta chain was carried out in a study of blood T cell repertoires in COVID-19. Study summary: Nucleic acid was either cDNA or gDNA, and it came from T cells, B-cell-depleted T cells, or PBMCs.

Per the study methods: From reference gene primer amplification, estimates of nucleated cell counts were derived. Repertoires were generated with immunoSEQ multiplex PCR, while TCRdb's copy carries only in-frame clones and drops some. The V and J calls and the clone size are those of that table, but D and trimming were determined from the DNA. The table includes some 210,000 clones, around 80% detected once. The germline gives CDR1 MDHEN, CDR2 SYDVKM. V shed 8 bases and J shed 5 bases, with 16 bases lying between them. The CDR3 is 13 residues long. This sequence joins TRBV28 and TRBJ2-7; no clear D. This TCR was sampled from a man in his fifties or sixties with active or convalescent COVID-19. Input material: peripheral blood. The CDR3 DNA reads as TGTGCCAGCGACACAGCTTTGAAGCACGAGCAGTACTTC. Protein: CASDTALKHEQYF.